This T cell receptor (beta chain) was documented in a study of T cells and copy number aberrations in small-cell lung cancer. A single count supports this clone. Method: immunoSEQ multiplex PCR; TCRdb's copy keeps in-frame clones and lacks some. The sample includes over 5,000 clones, approximately 76% seen only once; the top ten take around 8.8%. Germline values: CDR1 MNHEY, CDR2 SMNVEV (reference sequence). Between the trimmed V and J ends, which lost 6 bases and 0 bases, there was a span of 9 bases. CDR3 length equals 14 residues. The sample comprised tumor tissue. The clonotype comes from a man aged 45 to 65 with small cell lung cancer. The chain combines TRBV27 with TRBJ2-1; the D is unclear. The CDR3 DNA is TGTGCCAGCAGGAAGCCATACTCCTACAATGAGCAGTTCTTC. Protein: CASRKPYSYNEQFF.